This TCR beta chain was captured by sequencing in a study of CD8 T cells in Susac syndrome (dated by TCRdb to about 2019). Regarding the research as a whole: Of the Susac syndrome patients who were sequenced, about six had clinically active disease and fewer than ten were in clinical remission. Susac syndrome patients were therapy-naive, on corticosteroids (some also receiving IVIg), or on IVIg alone at blood withdrawal. Repertoire sequencing was used to test whether CD8+ T cell activation and differentiation in Susac syndrome was antigen driven.

High-throughput TCR beta sequencing profiled peripheral blood CD8+ and CD4+ T cells from healthy donors, Susac syndrome patients and multiple sclerosis patients. Susac syndrome patients met recently defined diagnostic criteria for definite or probable disease. Bulk CD8+ and CD4+ T cells were purified magnetically by negative isolation, whereas CD8+ TEMRA cells were enriched by FACS. Blood was collected in EDTA tubes and processed within 24 hours, with PBMCs isolated through density gradient centrifugation. PBMCs destined for TCR sequencing were cryopreserved in liquid nitrogen and later thawed in a 37 °C water bath. The sorted or isolated CD4+, CD8+ and CD8+ TEMRA cells reached a purity of at least 90%. About this clonotype: The target of this receptor is not known. Base qualities are not at hand, and no much larger clone is one base apart.

Overall results and qualifications from the work: In the CD4+ T cell repertoire of Susac syndrome patients, clonal expansion was not detected. The number of individuals in the TCR sequencing and HLA analysis was recognized as being relatively small.

The CDR3 runs 16 amino acids, cysteine and phenylalanine included. The entry retains the CDR3 DNA only, 48 bases that are in frame from base 1. The germline V gene specifies LGHNA as CDR1 and YSLEER as CDR2. Trimming at the junction amounts to 2 bases on V and 4 bases on J, and the germline ends lie 14 bases apart. RNA was extracted using the RNeasy kit, and roughly 0.5 to 1 ug of the RNA was reverse transcribed with random hexamers. The immunoSEQ multiplex PCR assay, covering 54 Vbeta and 13 Jbeta segments, was used to amplify TCR beta CDR3 regions. PCR amplification bias was corrected using a synthetic template baseline for primer optimization and computational correction. Processing in the source paper ran as follows. Reads were assigned to V, D and J genes according to IMGT and analyzed in immunoSEQ Analyzer, with only productive sequences retained. Clonality was computed as one minus Shannon entropy normalized by log2 of the number of productive unique sequences. For each patient and control, public and private clones were evaluated within the 100 most prevalent clones. Susac-specific clones were defined as absent from healthy and MS cohorts, over a thousand published viral clones and other ImmuneACCESS disease sequences. TCRdb's own reprocessing of the public reads used fastp at Q25 and MiXCR and kept productive beta chains. Records with the same CDR3 protein are collapsed into one entry carrying the most frequent genes and DNA. TCRdb, not the authors, supplied the V and J calls. The sample contains 160,000 or so distinct CDR3 sequences, roughly 94% of them found a single time. Over 0.095% of the sample lies in the top ten.

This receptor was taken from a human donor with Susac syndrome. The material sequenced was CD4+ T cells from PBMCs. The rearranged segments are TRBV4-3 and TRBJ2-2, and possibly TRBD2, on 5 matching bases. The CDR3 loop reads CASSQPTGSSTGELFF. DNA sequence: TGCGCCAGCAGCCAACCCACGGGAAGCTCCACCGGGGAGCTGTTTTTT.